This T cell receptor (beta chain) was identified in a study of blood T cell repertoires in COVID-19 (dated by TCRdb to 2020 to 2021). Study-level background: Samples from collaborators originated in the United States, Italy and Spain and spanned both the acute and convalescent phases of COVID-19. Where available, HLA class I and class II types were obtained from metadata supplied by the sample provider rather than from assay-based typing. The repertoires were released in a freely available public database intended as a resource for research on the immune response to SARS-CoV-2. Nearly every sample came with metadata listing a de-identified subject ID, COVID-19 status, age in years and sex. The prospective study material was composed of cDNA or gDNA derived from T cells, B-cell-depleted T cells, or PBMCs. Subjects who had been exposed to COVID-19, were actively infected with it, or had recovered from it provided the deeply sampled blood TCRbeta repertoires that made up the dataset. The samples were drawn from the first 160 participants of the ongoing ImmuneRACE study and from more than 1,000 subjects provided by 6 global collaborators. Results the study describes overall, beyond this receptor: Clinical and demographic metadata were provided uncurated, with the amount varying by source and participant.

On this clone: Its antigen is unknown. No quality values exist for individual bases; no much larger clone is one base distant.

Participants in the prospective study were enrolled through a virtual design, were aged about 18 to 89 years, and lived in roughly 26 United States geographic areas. Cohort assignment in the prospective study relied on participant-reported clinical history from a screening survey and a study questionnaire. Each participant in the prospective study had whole blood, serum and a nasopharyngeal or oropharyngeal swab collected by mobile phlebotomists. Prospective study participants could optionally give additional blood draws and questionnaires over an approximately 2-month period. Blood samples from the prospective study were shipped frozen or at room temperature prior to DNA extraction. TCRbeta CDR3 regions were amplified from genomic DNA by means of the immunoSEQ Assay, a bias-controlled multiplex PCR. The paper's processing steps were these. The number of nucleated cells in each sample was estimated by amplification of reference gene primers within the assay. To quantify the absolute abundance of each unique TCRbeta CDR3 rearrangement, sequence reads were collapsed and filtered. For each sample, productive Simpson clonality was calculated by taking the square root of Simpson's diversity index across productive rearrangements. The source is immuneACCESS, and TCRdb retained only in-frame sequences with V and J called. Part of the clones is not carried over; for the studies checked, unresolved V genes explain less than half of this, and the remainder is unexplained. V and J calls plus clone size are reproduced from that table; the DNA served to infer D and trimming. The sample data list fewer than 500,000 clones, and roughly nine tenths of these were observed just once. The ten largest account for roughly 1.8% of the sample.

The sequence derives from a woman aged 18-29 years with acute COVID-19. Input material: PBMCs or T cells enriched from blood (not recorded which).

The CDR3 protein: CASLYSPKKRDTQYF. The nucleotide sequence reads as follows: TGTGCCAGCCTCTACAGTCCAAAAAAGAGAGATACGCAGTATTTT. The chain uses TRBV6-5 and TRBJ2-3, with the D gene not confidently named. The trim is 8 bases for V and 5 bases for J, with a gap of 20 bases between the germline ends. Including cysteine and phenylalanine, the CDR3 has 15 amino acids. Solely the CDR3 DNA is kept, with 45 bases framed from the first base. CDR1 MNHEY and CDR2 SVGAGI are derived from the germline V gene.